One and the same sample provided the 6 T cell receptor beta chains below, sequenced in a study of CD8+CD57+ T cells in acquired aplastic anemia. Genomic DNA, serving as template, underwent TCR beta VDJ and CDR3 profiling. TCRdb analysed the reads with MiXCR anew, one entry per CDR3 protein. In the table there are 100,000 to 150,000 distinct CDR3 sequences, 48% of which are singletons. The sample was sorted CD4+, CD8+, or CD8+CD57+ T cells (not recorded which) from PBMCs. Receptors were obtained from a human donor in good health, serving as a control.

This clonotype was seen many times. The rearrangement links TRBV7-6 to TRBJ1-5, with unresolved D. CDR3 size: 13 residues. Trimming removed 2 bases at V and 7 bases at J, with 9 bases between. In germline, CDR1 is SGHVS, CDR2 FNYEAQ. The CDR3 sequence is CASSLTKAQPQHF. DNA for the CDR3: TGTGCCAGCAGCTTAACCAAAGCACAGCCCCAGCATTTT.

This clonotype came up many times. This chain joins TRBV10-3 and TRBJ2-5; D is perhaps TRBD2 (6 bases). V gave up 0 bases and J gave up 4 bases, with 6 bases separating them. The CDR3 consists of 13 residues. Germline V gene lookup returns CDR1 ENHRY and CDR2 SYGVKD. CDR3 in amino acids: CAISESGGETQYF. The DNA of the CDR3 is TGTGCCATCAGTGAGTCGGGGGGAGAGACCCAGTACTTC.

This chain connects TRBV20-1 to TRBJ2-7; TRBD2 matches 9 bases. CDR1 and CDR2 from the germline V gene are DFQATT and SNEGSKA (reference sequence). V trimming: 3 bases; J trimming: 7 bases; junction bases outside the gene matches: 16. This CDR3 comprises 16 residues. The CDR3 bases are TGCAGTGCTAGGGATCTCGCCCGCGGGGGGGCCAGAGAGCAGTACTTC. Translated: CSARDLARGGAREQYF.

The chain links TRBV19 to TRBJ1-4; 8 bases line up with TRBD1. V gave up 3 bases and J gave up 8 bases; unmatched junction bases: 14. CDR1 LNHDA and CDR2 SQIVND come from the germline V gene (reference sequence). This CDR3 spans 17 amino acids. Written as DNA, the CDR3 is TGTGCCAGTAGTATTAGCTGGATTGGACAGGGTGGCGAAAAACTGTTTTTT. Protein product: CASSISWIGQGGEKLFF.

This rearrangement joins TRBV29-1 to TRBJ1-4, with unresolved D. The CDR3 has 11 amino acids. V gave up 4 bases and J gave up 7 bases, with 7 bases separating them. Per germline, CDR1 SQVTM and CDR2 ANQGSEA. The CDR3 sequence is CSVVEGEKLFF. Written as DNA, the CDR3 is TGCAGCGTTGTAGAGGGTGAAAAACTGTTTTTT.

This sequence joins TRBV6-2 or TRBV6-3 and TRBJ2-6; 9 bases are shared with TRBD1. The CDR3 is 18 amino acids. J gave up 0 bases and V 4 bases, and 7 bases lay outside the gene matches. Germline values: CDR1 MNHEY, CDR2 SVGEGT. CDR3 bases: TGTGCCAGCAGTTCGGAGGGACAGGGACCCTCTGGGGCCAACGTCCTGACTTTC. Its translation: CASSSEGQGPSGANVLTF.